The rows below give T cell receptor beta chains drawn from one sample of a study of blood T cell repertoires in COVID-19. Clones were read by immunoSEQ multiplex PCR, and TCRdb kept only the in-frame ones, dropping some. The sample has over 100,000 clones; approximately 81% are singletons. Sample: peripheral blood. The source is a woman aged 55 to 70 with active or convalescent COVID-19. Each CDR3 is given with its conserved first and last residue. Each record gives: V gene, clone size, D gene, J gene, CDR3 protein, CDR3 DNA. The D gene is left open where the match is weak. The listing skips clone size in some rows; elsewhere it reads once, few, many or a size class.

V: TRBV5-1
size: NA
D: TRBD1
J: TRBJ1-4
CDR3: CASKSWGQGGEKLFF
DNA: TGCGCCAGCAAGTCATGGGGGCAGGGGGGTGAAAAACTGTTTTTT

V: TRBV19
size: once
D: TRBD1
J: TRBJ2-3
CDR3: CASGGMVGQDTDTQYF
DNA: TGTGCCAGTGGGGGGATGGTGGGACAGGACACAGATACGCAGTATTTT

V: TRBV21-1
size: NA
D: NA
J: TRBJ2-3
CDR3: CASSKVLAGESDTQYF
DNA: TGTGCCAGCAGCAAGGTCCTAGCGGGAGAGTCAGATACGCAGTATTTT

V: TRBV19
size: NA
D: TRBD2
J: TRBJ2-2
CDR3: CASSPLAGGRTGELFF
DNA: TGTGCCAGTAGTCCTCTAGCGGGGGGGAGAACCGGGGAGCTGTTTTTT

V: TRBV27
size: NA
D: TRBD2
J: TRBJ2-7
CDR3: CASRLRVGLAGGPVGGEQYF
DNA: TGTGCCAGCAGACTCCGGGTCGGACTAGCGGGAGGGCCCGTCGGGGGAGAGCAGTACTTC

V: TRBV2
size: NA
D: NA
J: TRBJ2-7
CDR3: CASKVLLTREQYF
DNA: TGTGCCAGCAAAGTTCTTTTAACTCGCGAGCAGTACTTC

V: TRBV28
size: few
D: NA
J: TRBJ1-3
CDR3: CASSWAGRSSGNTIYF
DNA: TGTGCCAGCAGTTGGGCAGGCCGCTCCTCTGGAAACACCATATATTTT

V: TRBV7-2
size: NA
D: TRBD1
J: TRBJ1-2
CDR3: CASSRTGANYGYTF
DNA: TGTGCCAGCAGTCGGACAGGGGCTAACTATGGCTACACCTTC

V: TRBV15
size: NA
D: TRBD2
J: TRBJ2-5
CDR3: CATRGERGGRETQYF
DNA: TGTGCCACCAGGGGTGAACGGGGGGGCCGGGAGACCCAGTACTTC

V: TRBV14
size: NA
D: TRBD1
J: TRBJ1-6
CDR3: CASSDRGLRGANSPLHF
DNA: TGTGCCAGCAGCGACAGGGGGCTGAGGGGTGCGAATTCACCCCTCCACTTT

V: TRBV7-2
size: once
D: NA
J: TRBJ2-5
CDR3: CASSLAYELKPQYF
DNA: TGTGCCAGCAGCTTAGCCTATGAATTGAAGCCCCAGTACTTC

V: TRBV27
size: NA
D: NA
J: TRBJ1-1
CDR3: CANQFHGVTEAFF
DNA: TGTGCCAACCAATTCCACGGAGTCACTGAAGCTTTCTTT

V: TRBV4-1
size: NA
D: TRBD1
J: TRBJ1-3
CDR3: CASSQGPQGGLRNTIYF
DNA: TGCGCCAGCAGCCAAGGACCCCAGGGGGGATTGAGAAACACCATATATTTT

V: TRBV5-1
size: few
D: NA
J: TRBJ2-1
CDR3: CASSSTGDSYNEQFF
DNA: TGCGCCAGCAGCTCTACGGGGGACTCCTACAATGAGCAGTTCTTC

V: TRBV5-1
size: once
D: TRBD2
J: TRBJ2-2
CDR3: CASYPAGVNTGELFF
DNA: TGCGCCAGCTATCCGGCGGGAGTGAACACCGGGGAGCTGTTTTTT

V: TRBV27
size: NA
D: NA
J: TRBJ2-5
CDR3: CASTYLGGTQETQYF
DNA: TGTGCCAGCACCTATTTGGGGGGGACACAAGAGACCCAGTACTTC

V: TRBV6-1
size: NA
D: NA
J: TRBJ2-2
CDR3: CASSERGSGSGELFF
DNA: TGTGCCAGCAGTGAAAGAGGGAGTGGGTCCGGGGAGCTGTTTTTT

V: TRBV28
size: NA
D: NA
J: TRBJ2-2
CDR3: CASSLGQNTGELFF
DNA: TGTGCCAGCAGTTTGGGACAGAACACCGGGGAGCTGTTTTTT

V: TRBV3-1/TRBV3-2
size: NA
D: NA
J: TRBJ2-5
CDR3: CASHTGYQETQYF
DNA: TGTGCCAGCCACACAGGGTACCAAGAGACCCAGTACTTC

V: TRBV27
size: NA
D: NA
J: TRBJ2-3
CDR3: CASMGRDTQYF
DNA: TGTGCCAGCATGGGGAGGGATACGCAGTATTTT

V: TRBV24-1
size: NA
D: NA
J: TRBJ1-2
CDR3: CATSVGPNGAYGYTF
DNA: TGTGCCACCAGTGTCGGCCCGAATGGGGCCTATGGCTACACCTTC

V: TRBV28
size: NA
D: NA
J: TRBJ2-4
CDR3: CASSPFSGMAKNIQYF
DNA: TGTGCCAGCAGCCCTTTTAGCGGTATGGCCAAAAACATTCAGTACTTC

V: TRBV7-2
size: NA
D: NA
J: TRBJ1-2
CDR3: CASSLAGDSYGYTF
DNA: TGTGCCAGCAGCTTAGCAGGGGATTCTTATGGCTACACCTTC

V: TRBV7-8
size: NA
D: TRBD1
J: TRBJ2-2
CDR3: CASSGRTGITGELFF
DNA: TGTGCCAGCAGCGGAAGGACAGGGATAACCGGGGAGCTGTTTTTT

V: TRBV28
size: NA
D: NA
J: TRBJ2-7
CDR3: CASRRSYEQYF
DNA: TGTGCCAGCAGACGGAGCTACGAGCAGTACTTC

V: TRBV5-6
size: NA
D: NA
J: TRBJ2-1
CDR3: CASRRIAETIYNEQFF
DNA: TGTGCCAGCAGACGTATAGCGGAGACGATCTACAATGAGCAGTTCTTC

V: TRBV2
size: NA
D: TRBD1
J: TRBJ1-1
CDR3: CASGDRVNTEAFF
DNA: TGTGCCAGCGGGGACAGGGTAAACACTGAAGCTTTCTTT

V: TRBV4-1
size: NA
D: NA
J: TRBJ2-1
CDR3: CASSLRAGADNEQFF
DNA: TGCGCCAGCAGCCTCCGGGCGGGGGCCGACAATGAGCAGTTCTTC

V: TRBV6-2/TRBV6-3
size: NA
D: TRBD2
J: TRBJ2-1
CDR3: CASSYPSGRTMKQFF
DNA: TGTGCCAGCAGTTACCCTAGCGGGAGGACAATGAAGCAGTTCTTC

V: TRBV15
size: NA
D: NA
J: TRBJ1-1
CDR3: CATSPRGVPGTEAFF
DNA: TGTGCCACCAGCCCGCGAGGAGTCCCGGGCACTGAAGCTTTCTTT

V: TRBV9
size: NA
D: TRBD2
J: TRBJ2-2
CDR3: CASSVWRGGPGELFF
DNA: TGTGCCAGCAGCGTATGGCGGGGGGGCCCCGGGGAGCTGTTTTTT

V: TRBV12-5
size: NA
D: TRBD2
J: TRBJ2-1
CDR3: CASGLGTSGGDEQFF
DNA: TGTGCTAGTGGTTTGGGGACTAGCGGGGGGGATGAGCAGTTCTTC

V: TRBV19
size: NA
D: NA
J: TRBJ1-1
CDR3: CASSILSRTEAFF
DNA: TGTGCCAGTAGTATATTAAGCCGGACTGAAGCTTTCTTT

V: TRBV9
size: NA
D: NA
J: TRBJ2-1
CDR3: CASSVAEGSSYNEQFF
DNA: TGTGCCAGCAGCGTAGCAGAGGGCTCGTCCTACAATGAGCAGTTCTTC

V: TRBV7-2
size: NA
D: TRBD2
J: TRBJ2-1
CDR3: CASSLRLAGGQAYNEQFF
DNA: TGTGCCAGCAGCTTAAGGCTAGCGGGGGGGCAGGCCTACAATGAGCAGTTCTTC

V: TRBV28
size: few
D: TRBD1
J: TRBJ1-2
CDR3: CASSLTGGAEGYTF
DNA: TGTGCCAGCAGTCTCACAGGGGGCGCGGAGGGCTACACCTTC

V: TRBV2
size: NA
D: NA
J: TRBJ1-2
CDR3: CASSEGPGRQINYGYTF
DNA: TGTGCCAGCAGTGAAGGTCCCGGGAGGCAAATTAACTATGGCTACACCTTC

V: TRBV7-9
size: NA
D: NA
J: TRBJ2-7
CDR3: CASSHSSYEQYF
DNA: TGTGCCAGCAGTCACAGCTCCTACGAGCAGTACTTC

V: TRBV19
size: NA
D: NA
J: TRBJ2-1
CDR3: CASSIYGLNNEQFF
DNA: TGTGCCAGTAGTATTTATGGCCTCAACAATGAGCAGTTCTTC

V: TRBV5-1
size: NA
D: NA
J: TRBJ1-4
CDR3: CASSPLTGPWEKLFF
DNA: TGCGCCAGCAGCCCCCTGACAGGCCCTTGGGAAAAACTGTTTTTT

V: TRBV4-3
size: NA
D: TRBD1
J: TRBJ2-7
CDR3: CASSQALMDRGRNEQYF
DNA: TGCGCCAGCAGCCAAGCCCTAATGGACAGGGGGAGGAACGAGCAGTACTTC

V: TRBV24-1
size: NA
D: TRBD1
J: TRBJ2-5
CDR3: CATSGDRFQETQYF
DNA: TGTGCCACCAGTGGGGACAGGTTCCAAGAGACCCAGTACTTC

V: TRBV2
size: NA
D: TRBD2
J: TRBJ2-3
CDR3: CASRKTSGSGDTQYF
DNA: TGTGCCAGCAGGAAGACTAGCGGGAGTGGAGATACGCAGTATTTT

V: TRBV9
size: NA
D: NA
J: TRBJ1-1
CDR3: CASSAQVSTEAFF
DNA: TGTGCCAGCAGCGCCCAGGTCTCCACTGAAGCTTTCTTT

V: TRBV18
size: few
D: NA
J: TRBJ1-4
CDR3: CASSPVTGYNEKLFF
DNA: TGTGCCAGCTCACCAGTAACGGGGTATAATGAAAAACTGTTTTTT

V: TRBV28
size: NA
D: TRBD1
J: TRBJ1-5
CDR3: CASRAGQGANQPQHF
DNA: TGTGCCAGCAGGGCGGGACAGGGGGCAAATCAGCCCCAGCATTTT

V: TRBV3-1/TRBV3-2
size: NA
D: TRBD2
J: TRBJ2-6
CDR3: CASSRTSGLNSGANVLTF
DNA: TGTGCCAGCAGCCGAACTAGCGGGCTCAACTCTGGGGCCAACGTCCTGACTTTC

V: TRBV28
size: NA
D: TRBD2
J: TRBJ2-5
CDR3: CASSFPSGGATIETQYF
DNA: TGTGCCAGCAGTTTCCCTAGCGGGGGGGCCACTATTGAGACCCAGTACTTC

V: TRBV6-2/TRBV6-3
size: once
D: NA
J: TRBJ1-2
CDR3: CASSYPGFGGYTF
DNA: TGTGCCAGCAGTTACCCGGGTTTCGGAGGCTACACCTTC

V: TRBV28
size: NA
D: TRBD1
J: TRBJ1-3
CDR3: CASSLSRDRDVGNTIYF
DNA: TGTGCCAGCAGTCTAAGTCGGGACAGGGACGTTGGAAACACCATATATTTT

V: TRBV6-5
size: NA
D: NA
J: TRBJ2-5
CDR3: CASSYDPGGDQETQYF
DNA: TGTGCCAGCAGTTACGACCCCGGCGGGGACCAAGAGACCCAGTACTTC

V: TRBV3-1/TRBV3-2
size: NA
D: NA
J: TRBJ1-3
CDR3: CASSPLNPTGKGNTIYF
DNA: TGTGCCAGCAGCCCGTTAAACCCCACAGGGAAGGGAAACACCATATATTTT

V: TRBV7-2
size: NA
D: TRBD1
J: TRBJ1-2
CDR3: CASSPAGQGTYGYTF
DNA: TGTGCCAGCTCCCCTGCGGGACAGGGGACCTATGGCTACACCTTC